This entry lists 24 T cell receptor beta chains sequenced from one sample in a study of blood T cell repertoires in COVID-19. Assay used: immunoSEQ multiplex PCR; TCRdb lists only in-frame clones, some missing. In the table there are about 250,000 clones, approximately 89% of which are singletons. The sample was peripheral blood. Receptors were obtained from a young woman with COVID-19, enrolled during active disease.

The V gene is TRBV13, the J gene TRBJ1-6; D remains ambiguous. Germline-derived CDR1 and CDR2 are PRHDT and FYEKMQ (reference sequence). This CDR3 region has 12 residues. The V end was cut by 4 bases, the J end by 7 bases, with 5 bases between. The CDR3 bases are TGTGCCAGCAGCTCTGAGAATTCACCCCTCCACTTT. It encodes CASSSENSPLHF.

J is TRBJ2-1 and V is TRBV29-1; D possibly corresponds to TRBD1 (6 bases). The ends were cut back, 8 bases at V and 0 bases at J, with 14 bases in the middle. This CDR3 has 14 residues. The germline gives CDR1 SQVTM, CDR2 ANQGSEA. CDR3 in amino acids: CSHPGTLSYNEQFF. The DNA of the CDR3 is TGCAGCCACCCCGGGACACTCTCCTACAATGAGCAGTTCTTC.

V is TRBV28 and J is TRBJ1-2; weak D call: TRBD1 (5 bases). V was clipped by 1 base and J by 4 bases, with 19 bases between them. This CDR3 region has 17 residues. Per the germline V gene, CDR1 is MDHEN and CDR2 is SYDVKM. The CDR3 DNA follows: TGTGCCAGCAGTTTATCTGGGGCCGGGCCGTTGATCTATGGCTACACCTTC. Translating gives CASSLSGAGPLIYGYTF.

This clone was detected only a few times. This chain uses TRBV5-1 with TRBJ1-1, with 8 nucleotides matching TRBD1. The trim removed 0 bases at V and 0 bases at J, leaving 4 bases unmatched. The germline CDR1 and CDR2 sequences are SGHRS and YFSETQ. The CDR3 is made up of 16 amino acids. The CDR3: CASSLGQGIMNTEAFF. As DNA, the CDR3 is TGCGCCAGCAGCTTGGGACAGGGGATCATGAACACTGAAGCTTTCTTT. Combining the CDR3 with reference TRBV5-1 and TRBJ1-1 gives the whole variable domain KAGVTQTPRYLIKTRGQQVTLSCSPISGHRSVSWYQQTPGQGLQFLFEYFSETQRNKGNFPGRFSGRQFSNSRSEMNVSTLELGDSALYLCASSLGQGIMNTEAFFGQGTRLTVV.

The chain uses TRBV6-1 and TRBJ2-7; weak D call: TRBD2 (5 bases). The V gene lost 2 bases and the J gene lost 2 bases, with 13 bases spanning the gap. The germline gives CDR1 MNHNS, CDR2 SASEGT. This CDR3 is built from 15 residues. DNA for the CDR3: TGTGCCAGCAGTGAACTAGATAGCGACACCTACGAGCAGTACTTC. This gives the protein CASSELDSDTYEQYF.

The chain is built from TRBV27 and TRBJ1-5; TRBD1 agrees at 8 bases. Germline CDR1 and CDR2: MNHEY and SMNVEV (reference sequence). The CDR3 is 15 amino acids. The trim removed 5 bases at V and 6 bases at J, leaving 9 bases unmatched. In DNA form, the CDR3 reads TGTGCCAGCAGTCCACAGGGGGTAATGGGTCAGCCCCAGCATTTT. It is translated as CASSPQGVMGQPQHF.

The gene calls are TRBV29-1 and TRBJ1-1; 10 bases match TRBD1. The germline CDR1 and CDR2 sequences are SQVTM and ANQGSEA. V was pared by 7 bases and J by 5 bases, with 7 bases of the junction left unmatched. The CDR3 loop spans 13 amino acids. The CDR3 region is CSGGTGEGTEAFF. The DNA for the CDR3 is TGCAGCGGGGGGACAGGGGAGGGTACTGAAGCTTTCTTT.

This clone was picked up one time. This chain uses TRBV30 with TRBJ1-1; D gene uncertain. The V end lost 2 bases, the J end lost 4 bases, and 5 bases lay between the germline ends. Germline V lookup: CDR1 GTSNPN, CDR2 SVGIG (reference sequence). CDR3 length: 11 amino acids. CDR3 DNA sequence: TGTGCCTGGAGTCTACGCACTGAAGCTTTCTTT. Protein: CAWSLRTEAFF.

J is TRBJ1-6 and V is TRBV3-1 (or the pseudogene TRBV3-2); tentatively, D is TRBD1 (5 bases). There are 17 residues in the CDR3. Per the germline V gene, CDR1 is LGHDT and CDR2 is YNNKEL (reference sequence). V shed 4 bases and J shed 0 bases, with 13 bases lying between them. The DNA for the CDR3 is TGTGCCAGCAGCCGTCGGGGGGGTGGCTCCTATAATTCACCCCTCCACTTT. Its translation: CASSRRGGGSYNSPLHF.

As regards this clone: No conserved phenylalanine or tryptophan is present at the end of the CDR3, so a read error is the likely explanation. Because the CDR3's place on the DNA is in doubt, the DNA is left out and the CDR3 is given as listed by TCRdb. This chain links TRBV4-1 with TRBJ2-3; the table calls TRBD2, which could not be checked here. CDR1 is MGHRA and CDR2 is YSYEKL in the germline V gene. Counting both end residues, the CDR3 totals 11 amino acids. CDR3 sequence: CASSQEPPRIL.

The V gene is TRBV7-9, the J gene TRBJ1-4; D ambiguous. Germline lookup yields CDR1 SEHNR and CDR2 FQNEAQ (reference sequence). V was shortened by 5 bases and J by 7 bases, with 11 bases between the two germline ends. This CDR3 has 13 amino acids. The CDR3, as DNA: TGTGCCAGCAGCCCCCGAGGGAGTGAAAAACTGTTTTTT. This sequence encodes CASSPRGSEKLFF.

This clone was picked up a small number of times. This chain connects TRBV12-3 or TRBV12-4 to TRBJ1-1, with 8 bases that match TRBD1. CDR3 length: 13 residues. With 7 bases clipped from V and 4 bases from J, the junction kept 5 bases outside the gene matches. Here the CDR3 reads CASIQTGGTEAFF. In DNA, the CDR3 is TGTGCCAGCATCCAAACAGGGGGCACTGAAGCTTTCTTT.

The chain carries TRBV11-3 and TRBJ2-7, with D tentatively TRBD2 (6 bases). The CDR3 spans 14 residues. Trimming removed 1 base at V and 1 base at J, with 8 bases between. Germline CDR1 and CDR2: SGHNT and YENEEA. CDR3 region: CASSLAGGSYEQYV. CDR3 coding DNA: TGTGCCAGCAGCTTAGCAGGAGGGTCCTACGAGCAGTACGTC.

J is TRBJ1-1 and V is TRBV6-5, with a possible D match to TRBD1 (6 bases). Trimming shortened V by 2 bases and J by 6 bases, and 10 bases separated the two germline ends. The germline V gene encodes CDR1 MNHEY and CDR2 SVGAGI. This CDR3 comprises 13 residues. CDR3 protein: CASSYNRAAEAFF. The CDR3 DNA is TGTGCCAGCAGTTACAACAGGGCGGCTGAAGCTTTCTTT.

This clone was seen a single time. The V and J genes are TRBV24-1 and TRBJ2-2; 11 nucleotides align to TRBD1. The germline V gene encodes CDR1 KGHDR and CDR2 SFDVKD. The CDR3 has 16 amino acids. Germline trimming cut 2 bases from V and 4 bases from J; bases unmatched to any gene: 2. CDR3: CATSDSDRGRTGELFF. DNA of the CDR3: TGTGCCACCAGTGATTCGGACAGGGGGCGCACCGGGGAGCTGTTTTTT.

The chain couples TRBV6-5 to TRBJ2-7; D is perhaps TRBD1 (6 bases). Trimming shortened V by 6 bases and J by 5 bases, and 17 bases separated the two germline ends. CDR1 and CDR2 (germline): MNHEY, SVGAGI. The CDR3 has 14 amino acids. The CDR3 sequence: CASRRFRGEDEQYF. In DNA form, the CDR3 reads TGTGCCAGCAGACGGTTCAGGGGCGAGGACGAGCAGTACTTC.

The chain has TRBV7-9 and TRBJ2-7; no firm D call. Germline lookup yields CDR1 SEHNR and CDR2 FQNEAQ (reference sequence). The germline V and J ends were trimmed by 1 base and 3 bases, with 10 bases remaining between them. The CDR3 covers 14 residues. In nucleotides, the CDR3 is TGTGCCAGCAGCTTAGAAGAACAGTACTACGAGCAGTACTTC. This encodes CASSLEEQYYEQYF.

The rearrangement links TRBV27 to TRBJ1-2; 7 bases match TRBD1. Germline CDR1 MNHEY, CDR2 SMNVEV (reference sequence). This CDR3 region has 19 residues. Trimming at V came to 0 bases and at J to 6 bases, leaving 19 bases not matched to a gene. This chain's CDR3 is CASSLSRPMDRRRSDGYTF. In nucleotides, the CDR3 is TGTGCCAGCAGTTTATCCCGTCCTATGGACAGGAGAAGAAGCGATGGCTACACCTTC.

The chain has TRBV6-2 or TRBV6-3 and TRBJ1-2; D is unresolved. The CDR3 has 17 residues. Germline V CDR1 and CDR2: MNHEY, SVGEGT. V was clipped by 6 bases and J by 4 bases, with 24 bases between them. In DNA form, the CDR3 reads TGTGCCAGCAGCCCAAGAGGGATTACATTGCTTATCTATGGCTACACCTTC. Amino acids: CASSPRGITLLIYGYTF.

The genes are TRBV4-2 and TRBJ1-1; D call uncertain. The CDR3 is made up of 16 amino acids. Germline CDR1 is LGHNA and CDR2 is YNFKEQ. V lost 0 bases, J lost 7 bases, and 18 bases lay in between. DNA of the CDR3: TGTGCCAGCAGCCAAGAAGTAGGAGGGAGAGGACTTGAAGCTTTCTTT. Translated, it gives CASSQEVGGRGLEAFF.

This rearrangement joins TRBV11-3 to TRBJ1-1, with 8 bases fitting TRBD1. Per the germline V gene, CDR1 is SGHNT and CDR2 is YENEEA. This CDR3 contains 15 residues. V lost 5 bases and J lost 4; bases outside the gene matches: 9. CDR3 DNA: TGTGCCAGCAGCCCCTCGACAGGGGACGTCACTGAAGCTTTCTTT. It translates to CASSPSTGDVTEAFF.

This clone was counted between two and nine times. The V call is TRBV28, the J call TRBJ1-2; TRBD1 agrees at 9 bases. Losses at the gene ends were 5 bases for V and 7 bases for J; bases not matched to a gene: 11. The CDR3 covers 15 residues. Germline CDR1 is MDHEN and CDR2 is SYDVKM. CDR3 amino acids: CASSGGDRAYSGYTF. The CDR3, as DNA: TGTGCCAGCAGTGGGGGGGACAGGGCGTACAGTGGCTACACCTTC.

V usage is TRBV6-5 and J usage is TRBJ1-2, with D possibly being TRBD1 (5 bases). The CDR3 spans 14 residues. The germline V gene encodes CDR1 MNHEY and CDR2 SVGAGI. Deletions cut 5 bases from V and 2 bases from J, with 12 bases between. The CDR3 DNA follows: TGTGCCAGCAGTCCACCTACAGGCAACTATGGCTACACCTTC. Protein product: CASSPPTGNYGYTF.

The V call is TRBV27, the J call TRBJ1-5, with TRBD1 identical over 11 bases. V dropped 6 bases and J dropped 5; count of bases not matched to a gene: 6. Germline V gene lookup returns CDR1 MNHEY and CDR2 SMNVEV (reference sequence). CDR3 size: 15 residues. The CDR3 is CASSPRTGGHQPQHF. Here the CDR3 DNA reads TGTGCCAGCAGCCCCAGGACAGGGGGCCATCAGCCCCAGCATTTT.